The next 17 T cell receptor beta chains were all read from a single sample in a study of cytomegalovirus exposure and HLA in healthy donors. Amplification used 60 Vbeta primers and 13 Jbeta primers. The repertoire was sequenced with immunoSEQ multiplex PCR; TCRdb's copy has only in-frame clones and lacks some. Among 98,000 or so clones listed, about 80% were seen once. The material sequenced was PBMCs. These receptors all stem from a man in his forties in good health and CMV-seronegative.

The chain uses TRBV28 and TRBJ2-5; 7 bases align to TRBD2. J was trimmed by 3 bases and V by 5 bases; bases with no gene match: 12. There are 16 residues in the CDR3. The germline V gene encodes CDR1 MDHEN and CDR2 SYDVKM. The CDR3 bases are TGTGCCAGCAGTCGCGGACTAGTCGTTTCCGAAGAGACCCAGTACTTC. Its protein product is CASSRGLVVSEETQYF.

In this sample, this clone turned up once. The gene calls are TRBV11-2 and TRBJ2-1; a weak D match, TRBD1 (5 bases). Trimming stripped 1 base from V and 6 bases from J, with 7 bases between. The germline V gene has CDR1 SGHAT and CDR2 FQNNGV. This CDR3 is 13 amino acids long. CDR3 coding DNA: TGTGCCAGCAGCTTAGGGGGCCTCAATGAGCAGTTCTTC. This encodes CASSLGGLNEQFF.

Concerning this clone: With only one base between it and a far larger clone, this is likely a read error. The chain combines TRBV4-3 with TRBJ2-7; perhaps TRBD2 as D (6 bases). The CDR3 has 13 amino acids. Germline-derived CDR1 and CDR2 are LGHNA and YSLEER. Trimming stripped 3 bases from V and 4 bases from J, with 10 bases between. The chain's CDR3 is CASSQVRGYEQYF. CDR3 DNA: TGCGCCAGCAGCCAGGTACGGGGGTACGAGCAGTACTTC.

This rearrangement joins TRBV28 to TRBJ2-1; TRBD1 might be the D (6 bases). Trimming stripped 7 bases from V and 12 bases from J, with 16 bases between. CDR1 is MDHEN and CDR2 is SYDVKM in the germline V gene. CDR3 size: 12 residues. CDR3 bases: TGTGCCAGCAATGTCAGGGGCTTAGGGCAGTTCTTC. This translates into CASNVRGLGQFF.

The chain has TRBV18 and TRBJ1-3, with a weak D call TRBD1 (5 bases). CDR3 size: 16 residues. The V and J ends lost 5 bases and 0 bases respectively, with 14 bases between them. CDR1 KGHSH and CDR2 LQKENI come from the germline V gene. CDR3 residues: CASSSQQEPSGNTIYF. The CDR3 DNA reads TGTGCCAGCTCATCACAACAGGAACCCTCTGGAAACACCATATATTTT.

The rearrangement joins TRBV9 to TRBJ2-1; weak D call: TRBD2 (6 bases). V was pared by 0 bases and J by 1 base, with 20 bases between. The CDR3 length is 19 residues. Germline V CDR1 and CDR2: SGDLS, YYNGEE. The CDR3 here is CASSVDGADRAGSYNEQFF. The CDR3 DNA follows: TGTGCCAGCAGCGTAGACGGGGCAGACCGAGCGGGTTCCTACAATGAGCAGTTCTTC. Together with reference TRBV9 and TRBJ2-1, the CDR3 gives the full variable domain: DSGVTQTPKHLITATGQRVTLRCSPRSGDLSVYWYQQSLDQGLQFLIQYYNGEERAKGNILERFSAQQFPDLHSELNLSSLELGDSALYFCASSVDGADRAGSYNEQFFGPGTRLTVL.

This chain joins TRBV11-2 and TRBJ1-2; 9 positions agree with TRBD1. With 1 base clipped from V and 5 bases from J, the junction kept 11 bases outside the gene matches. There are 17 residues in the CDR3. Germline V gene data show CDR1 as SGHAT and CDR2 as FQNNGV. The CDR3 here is CASSLAGQGSIVYGYTF. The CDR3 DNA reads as TGTGCCAGCAGCTTAGCCGGACAGGGGTCGATCGTGTATGGCTACACCTTC.

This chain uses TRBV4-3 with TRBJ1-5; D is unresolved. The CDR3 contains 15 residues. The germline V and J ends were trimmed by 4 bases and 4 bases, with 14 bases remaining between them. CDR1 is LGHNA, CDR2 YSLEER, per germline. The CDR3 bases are TGCGCCAGCAGCCTGAGGCCGGGGAGGAATCAGCCCCAGCATTTT. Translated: CASSLRPGRNQPQHF.

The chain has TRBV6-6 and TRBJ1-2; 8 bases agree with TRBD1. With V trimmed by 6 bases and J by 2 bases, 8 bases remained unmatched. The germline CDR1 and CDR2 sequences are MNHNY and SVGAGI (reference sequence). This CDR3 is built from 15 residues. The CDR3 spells CASSRQGTVNYGYTF. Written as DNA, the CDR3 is TGTGCCAGCAGCAGACAGGGGACGGTGAACTATGGCTACACCTTC.

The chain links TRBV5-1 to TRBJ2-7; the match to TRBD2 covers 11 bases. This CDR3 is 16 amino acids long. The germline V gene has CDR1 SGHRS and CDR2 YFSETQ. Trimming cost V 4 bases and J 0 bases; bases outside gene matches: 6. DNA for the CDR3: TGCGCCAGCAGCACGACTAGCGGGGAAGACTCCTACGAGCAGTACTTC. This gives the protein CASSTTSGEDSYEQYF.

The CDR3 loop reads CASSQVGGETQYF. The DNA of the CDR3 is TGCGCCAGCAGCCAAGTGGGGGGAGAGACCCAGTACTTC. This chain links TRBV4-1 with TRBJ2-5; a weak D match, TRBD2 (6 bases). Germline CDR1 reads MGHRA; CDR2 reads YSYEKL. V shed 1 base and J shed 4 bases, with 7 bases lying between them. CDR3 length: 13 residues.

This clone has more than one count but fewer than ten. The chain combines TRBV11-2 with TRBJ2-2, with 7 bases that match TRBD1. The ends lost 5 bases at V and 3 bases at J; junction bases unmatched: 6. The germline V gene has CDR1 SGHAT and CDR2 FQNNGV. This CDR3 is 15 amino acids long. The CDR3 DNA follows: TGTGCCAGCAGCCCGGAGGACAGGTACACCGGGGAGCTGTTTTTT. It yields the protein CASSPEDRYTGELFF. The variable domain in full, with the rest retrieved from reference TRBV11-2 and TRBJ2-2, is EAGVAQSPRYKIIEKRQSVAFWCNPISGHATLYWYQQILGQGPKLLIQFQNNGVVDDSQLPKDRFSAERLKGVDSTLKIQPAKLEDSAVYLCASSPEDRYTGELFFGEGSRLTVL.

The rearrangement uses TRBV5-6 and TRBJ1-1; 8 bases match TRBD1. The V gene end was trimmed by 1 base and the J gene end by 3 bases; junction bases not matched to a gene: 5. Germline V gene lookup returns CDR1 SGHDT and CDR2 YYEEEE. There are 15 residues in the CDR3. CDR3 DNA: TGTGCCAGCAGCTTGTTCACAGGGGGGGACACTGAAGCTTTCTTT. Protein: CASSLFTGGDTEAFF.

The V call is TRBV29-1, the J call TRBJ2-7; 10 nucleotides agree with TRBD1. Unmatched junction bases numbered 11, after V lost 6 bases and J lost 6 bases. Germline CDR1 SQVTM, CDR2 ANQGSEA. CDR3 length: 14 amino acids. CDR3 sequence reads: CSVGPGTGVFEQYF. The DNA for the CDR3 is TGCAGCGTGGGCCCCGGGACAGGGGTGTTCGAGCAGTACTTC.

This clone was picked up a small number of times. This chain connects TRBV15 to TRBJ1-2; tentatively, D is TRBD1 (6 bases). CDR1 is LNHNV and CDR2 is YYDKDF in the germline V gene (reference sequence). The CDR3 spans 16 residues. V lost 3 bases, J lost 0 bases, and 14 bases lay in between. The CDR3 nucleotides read TGTGCCACCAGCAGGGAACAGGGAGCCTCTAACTATGGCTACACCTTC. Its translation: CATSREQGASNYGYTF.

The CDR3 reads CASSFFQGAGETQYF. DNA for the CDR3: TGTGCCAGCAGCTTTTTCCAGGGGGCCGGGGAGACCCAGTACTTC. The chain links TRBV7-9 to TRBJ2-5; 8 positions match TRBD1. The V segment lost 3 bases and the J segment 5 bases; nucleotides outside the gene matches: 8. This CDR3 is 15 amino acids long. Germline assignment: CDR1 SEHNR and CDR2 FQNEAQ (reference sequence).

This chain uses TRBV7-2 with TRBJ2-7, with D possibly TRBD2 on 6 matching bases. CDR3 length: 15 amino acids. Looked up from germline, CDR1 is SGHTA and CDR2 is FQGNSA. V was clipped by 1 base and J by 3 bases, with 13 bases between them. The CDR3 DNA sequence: TGTGCCAGCAGCTTAGAGCGCGGGGTGGTCTACGAGCAGTACTTC. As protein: CASSLERGVVYEQYF.